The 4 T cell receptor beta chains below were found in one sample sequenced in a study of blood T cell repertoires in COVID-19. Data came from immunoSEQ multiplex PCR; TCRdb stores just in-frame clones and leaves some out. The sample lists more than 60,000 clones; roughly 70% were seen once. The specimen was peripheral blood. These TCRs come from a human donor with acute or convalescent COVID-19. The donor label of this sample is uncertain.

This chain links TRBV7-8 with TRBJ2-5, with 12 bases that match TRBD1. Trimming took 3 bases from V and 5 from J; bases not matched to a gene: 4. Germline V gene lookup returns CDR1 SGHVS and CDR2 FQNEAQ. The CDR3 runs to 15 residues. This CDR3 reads CASSFGTGGRETQYF. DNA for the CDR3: TGTGCCAGCAGCTTCGGGACAGGGGGCCGGGAGACCCAGTACTTC.

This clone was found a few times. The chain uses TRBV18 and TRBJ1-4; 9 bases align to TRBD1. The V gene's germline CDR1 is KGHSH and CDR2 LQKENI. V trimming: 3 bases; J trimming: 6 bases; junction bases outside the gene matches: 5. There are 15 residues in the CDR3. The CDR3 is CASSPRDRAHEKLFF. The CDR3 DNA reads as TGTGCCAGCTCACCCCGGGACAGGGCCCATGAAAAACTGTTTTTT.

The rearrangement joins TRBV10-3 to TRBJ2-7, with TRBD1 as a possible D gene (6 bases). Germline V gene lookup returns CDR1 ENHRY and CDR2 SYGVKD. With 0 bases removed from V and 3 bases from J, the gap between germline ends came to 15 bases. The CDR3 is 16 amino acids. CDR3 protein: CAISESAWGQDYEQYF. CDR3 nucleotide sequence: TGTGCCATCAGTGAGTCCGCCTGGGGGCAAGACTACGAGCAGTACTTC.

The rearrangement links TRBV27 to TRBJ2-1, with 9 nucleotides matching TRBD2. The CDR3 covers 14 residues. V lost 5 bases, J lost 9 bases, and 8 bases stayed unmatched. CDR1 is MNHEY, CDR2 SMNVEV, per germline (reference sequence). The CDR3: CASSQRGAAGEQFF. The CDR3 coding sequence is TGTGCCAGCAGTCAGCGGGGGGCGGCAGGTGAGCAGTTCTTC.